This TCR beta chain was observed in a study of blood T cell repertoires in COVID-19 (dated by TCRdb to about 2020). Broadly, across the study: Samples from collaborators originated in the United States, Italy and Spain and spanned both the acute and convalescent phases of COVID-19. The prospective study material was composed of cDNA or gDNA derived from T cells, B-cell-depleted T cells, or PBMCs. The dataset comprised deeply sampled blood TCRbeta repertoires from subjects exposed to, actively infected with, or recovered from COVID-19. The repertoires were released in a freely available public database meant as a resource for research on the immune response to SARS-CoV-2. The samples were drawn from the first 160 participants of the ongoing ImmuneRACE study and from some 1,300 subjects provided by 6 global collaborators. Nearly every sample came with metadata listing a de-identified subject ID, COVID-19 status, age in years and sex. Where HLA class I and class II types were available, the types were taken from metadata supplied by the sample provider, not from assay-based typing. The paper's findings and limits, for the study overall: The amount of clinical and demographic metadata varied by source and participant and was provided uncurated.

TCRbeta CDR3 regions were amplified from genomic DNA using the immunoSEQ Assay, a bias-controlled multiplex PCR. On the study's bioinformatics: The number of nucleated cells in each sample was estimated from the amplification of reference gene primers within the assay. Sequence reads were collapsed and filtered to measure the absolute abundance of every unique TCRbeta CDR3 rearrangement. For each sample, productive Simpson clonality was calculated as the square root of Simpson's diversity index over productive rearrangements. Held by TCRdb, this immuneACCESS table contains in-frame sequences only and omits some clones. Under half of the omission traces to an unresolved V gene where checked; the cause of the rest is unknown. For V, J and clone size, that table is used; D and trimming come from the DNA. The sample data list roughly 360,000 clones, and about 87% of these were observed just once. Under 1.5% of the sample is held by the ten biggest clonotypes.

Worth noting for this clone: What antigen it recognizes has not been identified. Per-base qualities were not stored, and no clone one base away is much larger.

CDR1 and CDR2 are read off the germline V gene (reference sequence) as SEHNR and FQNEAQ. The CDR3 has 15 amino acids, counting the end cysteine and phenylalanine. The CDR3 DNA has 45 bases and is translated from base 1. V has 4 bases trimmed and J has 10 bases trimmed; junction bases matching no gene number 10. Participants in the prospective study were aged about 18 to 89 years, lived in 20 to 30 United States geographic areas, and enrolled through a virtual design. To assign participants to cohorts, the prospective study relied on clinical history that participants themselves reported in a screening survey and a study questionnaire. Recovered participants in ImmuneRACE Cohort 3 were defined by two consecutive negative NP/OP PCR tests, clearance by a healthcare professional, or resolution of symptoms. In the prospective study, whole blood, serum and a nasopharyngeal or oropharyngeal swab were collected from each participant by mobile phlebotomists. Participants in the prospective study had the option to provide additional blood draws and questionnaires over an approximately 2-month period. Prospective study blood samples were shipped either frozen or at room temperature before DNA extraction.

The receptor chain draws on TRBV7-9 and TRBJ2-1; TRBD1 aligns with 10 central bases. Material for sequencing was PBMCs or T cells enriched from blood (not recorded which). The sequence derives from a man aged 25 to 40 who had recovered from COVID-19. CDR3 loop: CASSSDRGPAVEQFF. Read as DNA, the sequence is TGTGCCAGCAGCTCCGACAGGGGGCCCGCCGTAGAGCAGTTCTTC. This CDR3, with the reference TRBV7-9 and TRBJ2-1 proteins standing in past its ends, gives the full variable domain DTGVSQNPRHKITKRGQNVTFRCDPISEHNRLYWYRQTLGQGPEFLTYFQNEAQLEKSRLLSDRFSAERPKGSFSTLEIQRTEQGDSAMYLCASSSDRGPAVEQFFGPGTRLTVL.